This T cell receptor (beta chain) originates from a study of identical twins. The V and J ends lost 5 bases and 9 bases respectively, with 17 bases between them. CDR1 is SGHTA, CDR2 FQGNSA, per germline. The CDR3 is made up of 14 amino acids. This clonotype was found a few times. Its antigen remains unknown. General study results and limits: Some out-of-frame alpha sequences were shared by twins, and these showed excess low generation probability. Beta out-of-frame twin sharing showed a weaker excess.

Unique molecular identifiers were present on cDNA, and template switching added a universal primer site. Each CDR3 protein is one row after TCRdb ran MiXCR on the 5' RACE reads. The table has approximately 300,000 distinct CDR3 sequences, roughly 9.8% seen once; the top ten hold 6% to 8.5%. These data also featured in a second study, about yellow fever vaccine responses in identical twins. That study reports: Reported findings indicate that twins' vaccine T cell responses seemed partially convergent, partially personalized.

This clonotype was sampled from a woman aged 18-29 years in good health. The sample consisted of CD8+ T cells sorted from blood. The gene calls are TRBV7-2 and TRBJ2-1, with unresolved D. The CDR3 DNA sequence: TGTGCCAGCAGCCCACGGATCTTGCCGGGTGAGCAGTTCTTC. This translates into CASSPRILPGEQFF.